This entry describes one T cell receptor (beta chain). These data belong to a study of blood T cell repertoires in COVID-19. Study as a whole: Specimens from acute and convalescent COVID-19 originated in the United States, Italy and Spain.

TCRdb's table, derived via immunoSEQ multiplex PCR, lists solely in-frame clones and lacks some. The sample carries about 200,000 clones, over 80% recorded once. V was pared by 5 bases and J by 4 bases, with 5 bases of the junction left unmatched. Germline-derived CDR1 and CDR2 are MGHRA and YSYEKL. The CDR3 length is 15 residues. Participants' own reports of clinical history determined their cohort assignment. Two negative PCRs, clearance, or symptom resolution characterized the recovered Cohort 3 donors. Sequencing was carried out using PBMCs or T cells enriched from blood (not recorded which). The chain recombines TRBV4-1 with TRBJ2-7, with 13 bases that match TRBD2. This TCR came from a man aged 25 to 40 who had recovered from COVID-19. The CDR3 loop reads CASSYGLAGEYEQYF. In DNA, the CDR3 is TGCGCCAGCAGCTACGGACTAGCGGGAGAATACGAGCAGTACTTC.